The 29 T cell receptor beta chains below all came from one sample that was sequenced in a study of blood T cell repertoires in COVID-19. Some clones are missing from TCRdb's copy, which holds only in-frame ones; the method was immunoSEQ multiplex PCR. The sample holds 75,000 or so clones, approximately 91% seen once. Material for sequencing was peripheral blood. All receptors come from a man between 65 and 85 years old with acute or convalescent COVID-19.

There are a few counts of this clone. This chain joins TRBV6-2 or TRBV6-3 and TRBJ2-7; 12 nucleotides align to TRBD2. V gave up 2 bases and J gave up 4 bases; unmatched junction bases: 0. This CDR3 comprises 14 residues. Germline V gene sequence: CDR1 MNHEY, CDR2 SVGEGT. CDR3 nucleotides: TGTGCCAGCAGTTACGGGACTAGCGGGTACGAGCAGTACTTC. Protein product: CASSYGTSGYEQYF.

V is TRBV4-1 and J is TRBJ1-2; TRBD1 matches 10 bases. Looked up from germline, CDR1 is MGHRA and CDR2 is YSYEKL. The length of the CDR3 is 17 residues. Trimming cost V 0 bases and J 4 bases; bases outside gene matches: 8. The CDR3 nucleotides read TGCGCCAGCAGCCAAGATGGGGACAGGGGAACGAGCTATGGCTACACCTTC. It translates to CASSQDGDRGTSYGYTF.

This clone was observed a handful of times. This chain uses TRBV10-3 with TRBJ1-2; 8 bases align to TRBD1. The CDR3 length is 16 residues. Trimming took 0 bases from V and 9 from J; bases not matched to a gene: 12. Germline V lookup: CDR1 ENHRY, CDR2 SYGVKD. The CDR3 is CAISESLYGTGWSYTF. CDR3 bases: TGTGCCATCAGTGAGTCGCTTTATGGGACAGGATGGAGCTACACCTTC.

The rearrangement uses TRBV18 and TRBJ2-7, with D perhaps TRBD1 (6 bases). The CDR3 runs 15 residues. V was trimmed by 4 bases and J by 6 bases, leaving 19 bases between them. Germline assignment: CDR1 KGHSH and CDR2 LQKENI. The CDR3 coding sequence is TGTGCCAGCTCACTATATGAACAGGGAGTCAGCGAGCAGTACTTC. Protein product: CASSLYEQGVSEQYF.

The chain combines TRBV3-1 (or the pseudogene TRBV3-2) with TRBJ1-2; TRBD1 matches at 7 bases. The V gene end was trimmed by 3 bases and the J gene end by 7 bases; junction bases not matched to a gene: 20. The CDR3 is made up of 18 amino acids. CDR1 and CDR2 (germline): LGHDT, YNNKEL (reference sequence). CDR3 coding DNA: TGTGCCAGCAGCCAGGGTACTATGGGACAGCCTTCTGTTGGTGGCTACACCTTC. Translation: CASSQGTMGQPSVGGYTF.

This chain uses TRBV4-1 with TRBJ1-2, with 10 bases matching TRBD1. V dropped 4 bases and J dropped 3; count of bases not matched to a gene: 5. The CDR3 runs to 15 residues. Germline CDR1 and CDR2: MGHRA and YSYEKL. CDR3 in amino acids: CASSRSGTGDYGYTF. The CDR3 nucleotides are TGCGCCAGCAGCCGCTCTGGGACAGGGGACTATGGCTACACCTTC.

The chain uses TRBV7-2 and TRBJ1-1; the D gene is possibly TRBD1 (6 bases). The ends were cut back, 1 base at V and 5 bases at J, with 11 bases in the middle. This CDR3 is built from 14 residues. Germline V gene data show CDR1 as SGHTA and CDR2 as FQGNSA. CDR3 bases: TGTGCCAGCAGCTTAGAACCGCAGGGGACTGAAGCTTTCTTT. As protein: CASSLEPQGTEAFF.

The rearrangement links TRBV7-9 to TRBJ1-1, with 11 bases matching TRBD1. CDR1 and CDR2 from the germline V gene are SEHNR and FQNEAQ (reference sequence). Germline trimming cut 5 bases from V and 5 bases from J; bases unmatched to any gene: 7. This CDR3 is built from 15 residues. CDR3 loop: CASSTRTGGLTEAFF. CDR3 nucleotide sequence: TGTGCCAGCAGCACACGGACAGGGGGCTTGACTGAAGCTTTCTTT.

V gene TRBV5-1 combines with J gene TRBJ1-6, with 7 positions matching TRBD1. Germline lookup yields CDR1 SGHRS and CDR2 YFSETQ. The CDR3 has 18 amino acids. The V gene end was trimmed by 0 bases and the J gene end by 6 bases; junction bases not matched to a gene: 12. The CDR3 DNA follows: TGCGCCAGCAGCTTGGAGTCCCGGGACAGCGTACCTAATTCACCCCTCCACTTT. Translating gives CASSLESRDSVPNSPLHF.

This clone appeared a few times. This chain joins TRBV18 and TRBJ1-5, with D hard to call. The CDR3 length is 14 residues. V was cut by 3 bases and J by 1 base, with 7 bases left in between. Germline CDR1 KGHSH, CDR2 LQKENI. CDR3 protein: CASSPAGSNQPQHF. The CDR3 coding sequence is TGTGCCAGCTCACCGGCGGGGAGCAATCAGCCCCAGCATTTT.

This clone is a singleton in its sample. The genes are TRBV19 and TRBJ2-5, with 8 bases lining up with TRBD2. V lost 9 bases to trimming and J lost 0 bases; unmatched junction nucleotides: 6. In germline, CDR1 is LNHDA, CDR2 SQIVND (reference sequence). The CDR3 is 14 amino acids. CDR3 coding DNA: TGTGCCAGCAGAAGCGGGGGTAACCAAGAGACCCAGTACTTC. Amino acid sequence: CASRSGGNQETQYF. Drawing the rest from reference TRBV19 and TRBJ2-5, the complete variable domain is DGGITQSPKYLFRKEGQNVTLSCEQNLNHDAMYWYRQDPGQGLRLIYYSQIVNDFQKGDIAEGYSVSREKKESFPLTVTSAQKNPTAFYLCASRSGGNQETQYFGPGTRLLVL.

The chain employs TRBV6-2 or TRBV6-3 and TRBJ1-1, with TRBD1 as a possible D gene (6 bases). The CDR3 contains 17 residues. CDR1 is MNHEY, CDR2 SVGEGT, per germline. V was clipped by 2 bases and J by 5 bases, with 21 bases between them. The CDR3 loop is CASSYETVGGRRTEAFF. The CDR3 DNA is TGTGCCAGCAGTTACGAGACAGTGGGGGGGCGAAGGACTGAAGCTTTCTTT.

The genes are TRBV11-2 and TRBJ2-7, with TRBD2 identical over 8 bases. V gave up 1 base and J gave up 0 bases; unmatched junction bases: 5. Germline V gene sequence: CDR1 SGHAT, CDR2 FQNNGV. The CDR3 covers 16 residues. The CDR3 is CASSLARGGSSYEQYF. DNA of the CDR3: TGTGCCAGCAGCTTAGCTCGGGGGGGAAGCTCCTACGAGCAGTACTTC.

The rearrangement links TRBV6-6 to TRBJ1-6, with 9 bases identical to TRBD1. Germline CDR1 and CDR2: MNHNY and SVGAGI (reference sequence). The V segment lost 5 bases and the J segment 7 bases; nucleotides outside the gene matches: 6. The CDR3 is 15 amino acids. The CDR3 region is CASSPRTGVNSPLHF. For the CDR3, the DNA is TGTGCCAGCAGTCCCAGGACAGGGGTCAATTCACCCCTCCACTTT.

As for this clone: The sample holds other DNA sequences that translate to the same CDR3. The chain is built from TRBV6-2 or TRBV6-3 and TRBJ2-3, with TRBD2 matching 7 bases. V lost 5 bases to trimming and J lost 0 bases; unmatched junction nucleotides: 2. Germline V lookup: CDR1 MNHEY, CDR2 SVGEGT. This CDR3 is 14 amino acids long. The CDR3 region has the DNA TGTGCCAGCAGTGGCGGGAGAAGCACAGATACGCAGTATTTT. Translated, it gives CASSGGRSTDTQYF.

This clone appeared once. The genes are TRBV7-9 and TRBJ2-5; 7 bases fit TRBD1. From germline, CDR1 is SEHNR and CDR2 FQNEAQ (reference sequence). The CDR3 loop spans 15 amino acids. V lost 1 base, J lost 2 bases, and 4 bases stayed unmatched. This CDR3 reads CASSLEGTAQETQYF. CDR3 DNA: TGTGCCAGCAGCTTAGAGGGGACAGCTCAAGAGACCCAGTACTTC.

CDR3 in amino acids: CASRLGTGGPYEQYF. CDR3 sequence (DNA): TGTGCCAGCAGACTTGGGACAGGGGGACCCTACGAGCAGTACTTC. The rearrangement links TRBV28 to TRBJ2-7; 11 bases agree with TRBD1. V shed 6 bases, J shed 2 bases, and the junction held 6 bases outside the gene matches. CDR3 length: 15 residues. Germline CDR1 MDHEN, CDR2 SYDVKM.

This chain links TRBV6-6 with TRBJ1-1; possibly TRBD1 for D (6 bases). Looked up from germline, CDR1 is MNHNY and CDR2 is SVGAGI (reference sequence). V was trimmed by 8 bases and J by 0 bases, leaving 19 bases between them. The length of the CDR3 is 16 residues. CDR3 residues: CASLAWAGDLNTEAFF. The CDR3 coding sequence is TGTGCCAGCCTAGCCTGGGCAGGGGATTTGAACACTGAAGCTTTCTTT.

J is TRBJ2-7 and V is TRBV11-2; D may be TRBD1 (6 bases). V lost 4 bases and J lost 4, with 11 bases in between. CDR3 size: 13 residues. CDR1 and CDR2 from the germline V gene are SGHAT and FQNNGV. CDR3 in DNA: TGTGCCAGCAGCTCCCGGACAGTTTACGAGCAGTACTTC. It encodes CASSSRTVYEQYF. The full variable domain, in which reference TRBV11-2 and TRBJ2-7 provide the parts outside the CDR3, is EAGVAQSPRYKIIEKRQSVAFWCNPISGHATLYWYQQILGQGPKLLIQFQNNGVVDDSQLPKDRFSAERLKGVDSTLKIQPAKLEDSAVYLCASSSRTVYEQYFGPGTRLTVT.

This clone has just a few counts. The chain recombines TRBV14 with TRBJ1-1, with D possibly TRBD1 on 6 matching bases. Germline V gives CDR1 SGHDN, CDR2 FVKESK. The CDR3 has 12 amino acids. V was pared by 4 bases and J by 7 bases, with 10 bases between. DNA of the CDR3: TGTGCCAGCAGCCGAACAGGGAATGAAGCTTTCTTT. It codes for CASSRTGNEAFF.

This clone was counted a few times. V is TRBV4-3 and J is TRBJ1-2, with TRBD1 identical over 8 bases. V gave up 0 bases and J gave up 4 bases; unmatched junction bases: 7. The germline gives CDR1 LGHNA, CDR2 YSLEER. This CDR3 is built from 16 residues. CDR3 loop: CASSQDSQGAGYGYTF. The CDR3 nucleotides are TGCGCCAGCAGCCAAGATTCGCAGGGGGCAGGCTATGGCTACACCTTC.

The rearrangement links TRBV5-1 to TRBJ2-1; the D gene is possibly TRBD2 (6 bases). Germline V gene data show CDR1 as SGHRS and CDR2 as YFSETQ. Trimming stripped 4 bases from V and 3 bases from J, with 14 bases between. This CDR3 comprises 15 residues. The CDR3 DNA sequence: TGCGCCAGCAGCGTCAGGAGGGCCAACTACAATGAGCAGTTCTTC. Amino acids: CASSVRRANYNEQFF.

For the CDR3, the DNA is TGCGCCAGCAGCCCGGGGACAGCCAACTACAATGAGCAGTTCTTC. Translated: CASSPGTANYNEQFF. This chain connects TRBV5-1 to TRBJ2-1, with 7 nucleotides matching TRBD1. Germline V CDR1 and CDR2: SGHRS, YFSETQ. Losses at the gene ends were 4 bases for V and 3 bases for J; bases not matched to a gene: 7. The CDR3 is 15 amino acids.

The chain couples TRBV4-1 to TRBJ1-2; perhaps TRBD1 as D (6 bases). Trimming removed 4 bases at V and 1 base at J, with 13 bases between. Germline V gives CDR1 MGHRA, CDR2 YSYEKL. The CDR3 extends over 15 amino acids. The CDR3 DNA follows: TGCGCCAGCAGCCGGGAAGGACAGAATAACTATGGCTACACCTTC. It translates to CASSREGQNNYGYTF.

This chain links TRBV5-1 with TRBJ1-5; D might be TRBD1 (6 bases). CDR1 is SGHRS and CDR2 is YFSETQ in the germline V gene. The CDR3 runs to 15 residues. The V gene lost 0 bases and the J gene lost 4 bases, with 11 bases spanning the gap. DNA for the CDR3: TGCGCCAGCAGCTTGGGGACAGAAGTTAATCAGCCCCAGCATTTT. Protein sequence: CASSLGTEVNQPQHF. The full variable domain, completed using reference TRBV5-1 and TRBJ1-5, is KAGVTQTPRYLIKTRGQQVTLSCSPISGHRSVSWYQQTPGQGLQFLFEYFSETQRNKGNFPGRFSGRQFSNSRSEMNVSTLELGDSALYLCASSLGTEVNQPQHFGDGTRLSIL.

This chain joins TRBV5-5 and TRBJ1-4; TRBD1 matches 8 bases. The V gene's germline CDR1 is SGHKS and CDR2 YYEKEE (reference sequence). Trimming at V came to 4 bases and at J to 5 bases, leaving 7 bases not matched to a gene. This CDR3 region has 15 residues. For the CDR3, the DNA is TGTGCCAGCAGCGGGAGGGACAGGCTGAATGAAAAACTGTTTTTT. As protein: CASSGRDRLNEKLFF. Full variable domain (outside the CDR3, taken from reference TRBV5-5 and TRBJ1-4): DAGVTQSPTHLIKTRGQQVTLRCSPISGHKSVSWYQQVLGQGPQFIFQYYEKEERGRGNFPDRFSARQFPNYSSELNVNALLLGDSALYLCASSGRDRLNEKLFFGSGTQLSVL.

The chain carries TRBV11-2 and TRBJ2-1; 11 nucleotides align to TRBD2. CDR3 length: 16 amino acids. Trimming took 3 bases from V and 7 from J; bases not matched to a gene: 8. Germline CDR1 reads SGHAT; CDR2 reads FQNNGV. Here the CDR3 DNA reads TGTGCCAGCAGCTTCTTGACTAGCGGGACGGTGAATGAGCAGTTCTTC. This sequence encodes CASSFLTSGTVNEQFF.

This clone was detected only a few times. The J gene is TRBJ1-3, the V gene TRBV5-8; perhaps TRBD1 as D (6 bases). Germline-derived CDR1 and CDR2 are SGHTS and YDEGEE. The CDR3 is 17 amino acids. Trimming removed 5 bases from V and 2 bases from J, with 20 bases in between. CDR3 in amino acids: CASSRNKLQGAGNTIYF. CDR3 DNA sequence: TGTGCCAGCAGTCGCAATAAATTACAGGGAGCTGGAAACACCATATATTTT.

The chain's CDR3 is CASSEFGTSVTGELFF. CDR3 DNA: TGTGCCAGCAGTGAATTTGGGACTAGCGTCACCGGGGAGCTGTTTTTT. The chain couples TRBV25-1 to TRBJ2-2; 10 positions agree with TRBD2. J gave up 4 bases and V 1 base, and 3 bases lay outside the gene matches. This CDR3 has 16 amino acids. CDR1 is MGHDK, CDR2 SYGVNS, per germline.